The 3 T cell receptor beta chains presented below share a single source sample, sequenced in a study of T cells expressing NK-cell markers. TCRdb reanalyzed the 5' RACE reads, giving one entry per CDR3 protein sequence and no DNA. The specimen's table records fewer than 400,000 distinct CDR3 sequences. Sequenced: blood T cells: a sorted CD56 or NKG2C T cell subset, CD4+ or CD8+ T cells, or bulk PBMC T cells (not recorded which). These receptors all come from a woman between 45 and 60 years old in good health.

V and J are TRBV5-4 and TRBJ2-1; the D call from TCRdb, TRBD2, cannot be confirmed without DNA. This CDR3 is built from 16 residues. Germline V CDR1 and CDR2: SGHNT, YYREEE (reference sequence). CDR3 region: CASSSTRGRRGNEQFF.

The rearrangement joins TRBV7-2 to TRBJ2-1. The CDR3 runs to 12 residues. Germline CDR1 and CDR2: SGHTA and FQGNSA. The CDR3: CASSGREDEQFF. The full variable domain, its missing parts supplied by reference TRBV7-2 and TRBJ2-1, is GAGVSQSPSNKVTEKGKDVELRCDPISGHTALYWYRQSLGQGLEFLIYFQGNSAPDKSGLPSDRFSAERTGGSVSTLTIQRTQQEDSAVYLCASSGREDEQFFGPGTRLTVL.

The chain employs TRBV5-1 and TRBJ2-7. The CDR3 spans 14 residues. Germline CDR1 SGHRS, CDR2 YFSETQ. This chain's CDR3 is CASSLDMRPYEQYF.